This T cell receptor beta chain was identified in a study of blood T cell repertoires in COVID-19. At the level of the study: Italy, Spain and the United States were the sources of the convalescent and acute COVID-19 samples. Sample material is recorded as cDNA or gDNA derived from T cells, B-cell-depleted T cells, or PBMCs.

Sequencing was performed with immunoSEQ multiplex PCR; in TCRdb, only in-frame clones are kept and a portion is missing. The sample carries roughly 200,000 clones, over 75% recorded once. Seattle's enrolled individuals joined amid active infection and were then monitored longitudinally. V was trimmed by 3 bases and J by 14 bases, leaving 23 bases between them. The length of the CDR3 is 16 residues. Germline V gives CDR1 SGHVS, CDR2 FQNEAQ. A single count supports this clone. The sample taken for sequencing was peripheral blood. The chain employs TRBV7-8 and TRBJ1-6, with D maybe TRBD1 (6 bases). The origin of this receptor is a man aged 45-65 years with COVID-19, enrolled during active disease. The CDR3 DNA reads TGTGCCAGCAGCTTCTCAACTCGGGGGGCAATAAGGACCCTCCACTTT. Protein product: CASSFSTRGAIRTLHF.